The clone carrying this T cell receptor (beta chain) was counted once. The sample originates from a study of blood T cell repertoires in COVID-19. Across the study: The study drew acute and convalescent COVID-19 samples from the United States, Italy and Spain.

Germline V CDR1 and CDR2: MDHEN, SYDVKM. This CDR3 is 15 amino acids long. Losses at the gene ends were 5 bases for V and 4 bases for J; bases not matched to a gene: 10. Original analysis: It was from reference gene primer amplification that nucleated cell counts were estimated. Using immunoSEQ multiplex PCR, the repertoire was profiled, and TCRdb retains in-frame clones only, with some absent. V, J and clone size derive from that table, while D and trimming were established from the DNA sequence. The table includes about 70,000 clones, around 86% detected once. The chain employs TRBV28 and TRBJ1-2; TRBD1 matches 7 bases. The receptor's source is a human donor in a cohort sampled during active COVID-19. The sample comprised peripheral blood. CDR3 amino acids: CASSPPGTAIYGYTF. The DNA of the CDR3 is TGTGCCAGCAGTCCCCCCGGGACAGCCATCTATGGCTACACCTTC.